The rows below give T cell receptor beta chains drawn from one sample of a study of T-cell memory formation after mild COVID-19. A single record per CDR3 protein comes from TCRdb applying MiXCR to the 5' RACE reads. The table records about 130,000 distinct CDR3 sequences, about 16% of them present only once. Sequencing was done on a sample of PBMCs or a T cell subset sorted from them (not recorded which). These receptor sequences come from an adult woman who had mild COVID-19 (a few samples of this study predate the infection). Cell type and time point are not known. The CDR3 runs from the conserved cysteine through the conserved F or W. Each record gives: V gene, D gene, J gene, clone size, CDR3 DNA, CDR3 protein. A D gene is named only where the DNA matches it firmly. The size of a clone is reported for some rows only, either as once, few or many, or as a class for expanded clones.

TRBV4-2,.,TRBJ1-4,.,TGTGCCAGCAGCCAAGATCTGTGGCTTCGGGAAAAACTGTTTTTT,CASSQDLWLREKLFF
TRBV29-1,.,TRBJ2-3,many,TGCAGCGTCGATATAACTAGACTCACAGATACGCAGTATTTT,CSVDITRLTDTQYF
TRBV9,.,TRBJ2-7,few,TGTGCCAGCAGTAGCCCCGGCCAGTACTTC,CASSSPGQYF
TRBV4-2,.,TRBJ2-1,few,TGTGCCAGCAGTCCAGCTGTAGGGGGCTCCTACAATGAGCAGTTCTTC,CASSPAVGGSYNEQFF
TRBV24-1,.,TRBJ2-2,few,TGTGCCACCAGTGACCCAGGGGACGGGGAGCTGTTTTTT,CATSDPGDGELFF
TRBV10-3,TRBD2,TRBJ2-1,.,TGTGCCATCGGCCCCGGGACTAGCGGGGGATATGAGCAGTTCTTC,CAIGPGTSGGYEQFF
TRBV2,.,TRBJ1-5,.,TGTGCCAGCAGGAACAGGGGCAATCAGCCCCAGCATTTT,CASRNRGNQPQHF
TRBV7-9,TRBD1,TRBJ1-3,few,TGTGCCAGCAGCTCTCCGGGACAGGGGATATACACCATATATTTT,CASSSPGQGIYTIYF
TRBV6-6,TRBD1,TRBJ2-1,.,TGTGCCAGCAGTGACCGGGACAGGGGGAGCAATGAGCAGTTCTTC,CASSDRDRGSNEQFF
TRBV20-1,.,TRBJ2-1,.,TGCAGTGCCCCACTCGGGAGATCGGACAATGAGCAGTTCTTC,CSAPLGRSDNEQFF
TRBV20-1,.,TRBJ1-1,.,TGCAGTGCTAAATTTTACCGGACGAACACTGAAGCTTTCTTT,CSAKFYRTNTEAFF
TRBV20-1,.,TRBJ2-1,many,TGCGGTTCCCGAGGCCACTTGGCCAATGAGCAGTTCTTC,CGSRGHLANEQFF
TRBV28,.,TRBJ2-5,.,TGTGCCAGCAGTCCCCAAGTGCAGGGGGAGACCCAGTACTTC,CASSPQVQGETQYF
TRBV18,TRBD2,TRBJ2-5,.,TGTGCCAGCTCACCACGACCGGGGGGAGAGACCCAGTACTTC,CASSPRPGGETQYF
TRBV30,TRBD1,TRBJ2-4,few,TGTGCCTGGAGCTACCCGGGACAGACGACCATTCAGTACTTC,CAWSYPGQTTIQYF
TRBV4-2,TRBD2,TRBJ2-7,few,TGTGCCAGCAGCCAAGATTTACTAGCGGGAGGATCCTACGAGCAGTACTTC,CASSQDLLAGGSYEQYF
TRBV20-1,.,TRBJ1-1,few,TGCAGTGCTAGAGCCCAGAACACTGAAGCTTTCTTT,CSARAQNTEAFF
TRBV11-1,.,TRBJ2-7,few,TGTGCCAGCAGCTTTGACCGGGGCCATAGGGCCCACGAGCAGTACTTC,CASSFDRGHRAHEQYF
TRBV15,.,TRBJ2-7,.,TGTGCCACCAGCAGAGGCCTGGAAGTCACCTACGAGCAGTACTTC,CATSRGLEVTYEQYF
TRBV4-3,.,TRBJ2-3,few,TGCGCCAGCAGCCAAGTTCTGGGAAGCACAGATACGCAGTATTTT,CASSQVLGSTDTQYF
TRBV7-2,.,TRBJ2-1,few,TGTGCCAGCAGCCCCGCCAGGAACTTCAATGAGCAGTTCTTC,CASSPARNFNEQFF
TRBV5-6,.,TRBJ1-3,once,TGTGCCAGCAGCTTGGGGGACACCGTAAACACCATATATTTT,CASSLGDTVNTIYF
TRBV7-9,.,TRBJ2-7,few,TGTGCCAGCAGCGCGAGACTGGATGGCTCCTACGAGCAGTACTTC,CASSARLDGSYEQYF
TRBV20-1,.,TRBJ2-6,.,TGCAGTGCTATACCGGGTTTTGGGGCCAACGTCCTGACTTTC,CSAIPGFGANVLTF
TRBV7-6,.,TRBJ2-7,few,TGTGCCAGCAGCTTTCTCGGAGGGGACGAGCAGTACTTC,CASSFLGGDEQYF
TRBV6-2/TRBV6-3,TRBD2,TRBJ2-3,.,TGTGCCAGCGCCGGACTAGCGGGAACCACAGATACGCAGTATTTT,CASAGLAGTTDTQYF
TRBV7-9,TRBD1,TRBJ2-5,many,TGTGCCAGCAGCTCGGACAGGGATGGGGAGACCCAGTACTTC,CASSSDRDGETQYF
TRBV20-1,TRBD2,TRBJ2-7,few,TGCAGTGCTAGAGATCGGCGGACTAGCGGGAGCCTCGCCTACGAGCAGTACTTC,CSARDRRTSGSLAYEQYF
TRBV12-3/TRBV12-4,.,TRBJ2-2,few,TGTGCCAGCAGTCCGGACGGAACCGGGGAGCTGTTTTTT,CASSPDGTGELFF
TRBV19,.,TRBJ2-4,.,TGTGCCAGTAGTATCCTAGCGACAGAGGGGGACATTCAGTACTTC,CASSILATEGDIQYF
TRBV24-1,.,TRBJ2-1,few,TGTGCCACCAGTGATTTCGGGGATGAGCAGTTCTTC,CATSDFGDEQFF
TRBV5-6,.,TRBJ1-1,.,TGTGCCAGCAGCTTACTACAGGGAACTGAAGCTTTCTTT,CASSLLQGTEAFF
TRBV20-1,.,TRBJ2-1,few,TGCAGTGCTAGAGATATGCGGGACTCGGACAATGAGCAGTTCTTC,CSARDMRDSDNEQFF
TRBV29-1,.,TRBJ2-7,.,TGCAGCGTTGAAGAACAGGGAGCCTACGAGCAGTACTTC,CSVEEQGAYEQYF
TRBV23-1,.,TRBJ2-6,.,TGCGCCAGCAGTCAAGGGTTCGAAGGTTCTGGGGCCAACGTCCTGACTTTC,CASSQGFEGSGANVLTF
TRBV6-2/TRBV6-3,TRBD2,TRBJ2-1,few,TGTGCCAGCAGTTACGGGCTAGCGGACATCTCCTACAATGAGCAGTTCTTC,CASSYGLADISYNEQFF
TRBV19,TRBD2,TRBJ2-1,.,TGTGCCAGTAGTACTCCGAGGAGCGGGGGGGCTGTTGAGCAGTTCTTC,CASSTPRSGGAVEQFF
TRBV20-1,.,TRBJ2-3,few,TGCAGTGCTAGAGCCGGTACGCAGTATTTT,CSARAGTQYF
TRBV5-6,.,TRBJ2-7,few,TGTGCCAGCAGCTCCCAACCGGGAAAACGGTACGAGCAGTACTTC,CASSSQPGKRYEQYF
TRBV7-2,.,TRBJ1-1,.,TGTGCCAGCAGCCACATCCAGAACACTGAAGCTTTCTTT,CASSHIQNTEAFF
TRBV7-3,.,TRBJ2-3,.,TGTGCCAGCAGCGGGACCGGGGATACGCAGTATTTT,CASSGTGDTQYF
TRBV11-2,TRBD1,TRBJ1-6,.,TGTGCCAGCAGCTTTGCAGGGGGAAATTCACCCCTCCACTTT,CASSFAGGNSPLHF
TRBV3-1,.,TRBJ1-5,few,TGTGCCAGCAGCCAAGGTCTGATTGGGGTTGGACAGCCCCAGCATTTT,CASSQGLIGVGQPQHF
TRBV19,.,TRBJ1-1,.,TGTGCCAGTAGTAGGGGGCTGAACACTGAAGCTTTCTTT,CASSRGLNTEAFF
TRBV12-3/TRBV12-4,.,TRBJ1-1,.,TGTGCCAGCAGTCAGTCTTGGGGCGCTGGAACTGAAGCTTTCTTT,CASSQSWGAGTEAFF
TRBV12-3/TRBV12-4,TRBD2,TRBJ2-7,.,TGTGCCAGCAGTAGACTAGCGGGAGGCCACGAGCAGTACTTC,CASSRLAGGHEQYF
TRBV18,.,TRBJ1-1,few,TGTGCCAGCTCACCATTACAGGCCCTTGAGGGTGAAGCTTTCTTT,CASSPLQALEGEAFF
TRBV4-1,.,TRBJ2-1,many,TGCGCCAGCAGCCAAGATTCGGGGACCATCAATGAGCAGTTCTTC,CASSQDSGTINEQFF
TRBV18,.,TRBJ1-4,.,TGTGCCAGCTCACCACCGGTAACAGGATCGTATGAAAAACTGTTTTTT,CASSPPVTGSYEKLFF
TRBV7-6,TRBD2,TRBJ2-2,few,TGTGCCACCGGGGGGGGAACCGGGGAGCTGTTTTTT,CATGGGTGELFF
TRBV7-8,TRBD1,TRBJ2-1,.,TGTGCCAGCAGCTTATGGGACAGCTCCTACAATGAGCAGTTCTTC,CASSLWDSSYNEQFF
TRBV7-2,.,TRBJ2-3,.,TGTGCCAGCAGCCCCCGGGCAGGGAGAAATACGCAGTATTTT,CASSPRAGRNTQYF
TRBV2,.,TRBJ2-1,.,TGTGCCAGCAGTGAACAGTCCAATGAGCAGTTCTTC,CASSEQSNEQFF
TRBV5-6,TRBD1,TRBJ2-1,.,TGTGCCAGCAGCAACGCCGGGACAGACTACAATGAGCAGTTCTTC,CASSNAGTDYNEQFF
TRBV24-1,.,TRBJ2-4,.,TGTGCCACCAGTGAAGCGACAGGAACCAAAAACATTCAGTACTTC,CATSEATGTKNIQYF
TRBV20-1,.,TRBJ1-5,few,TGCAGTGCCAGGCGGGGACCGACAAATCAGCCCCAGCATTTT,CSARRGPTNQPQHF
TRBV7-9,TRBD1,TRBJ1-2,few,TGTGCCAGCAGCTTGAGCAGGGGGCAGGAAGGCTACACCTTC,CASSLSRGQEGYTF